The entry that follows covers one T cell receptor (beta chain) sequence. This clonotype has just a few counts. Its antigen remains undetermined. Base qualities are not provided; no much larger clone lies one nucleotide away. The CDR3 runs 15 amino acids, cysteine and phenylalanine included. This entry keeps only the CDR3 DNA: 45 bases, framed from base 1. The CDR1 and CDR2 encoded by the germline V gene are SGDLS and YYNGEE. Libraries were made using 5' RACE. For sequencing, an Illumina HiSeq 2500 was employed. A second PCR of roughly 7 to 11 cycles was run with a J-beta primer mix and a sample-barcoded 5' primer. A template-switch 5' adaptor carrying 12 random nucleotides introduced a unique molecular identifier onto each TCR beta cDNA molecule. At least 2.5 million CDR3-containing paired-end reads were obtained from each sample. First-strand cDNA synthesis was performed from all RNA using the Mint cDNA synthesis kit, with priming by a TRBC-specific oligonucleotide. All cDNA was treated with uracil-DNA glycosylase and then went through a first 18-cycle PCR with the universal primers M1SS and BC2_uni_R. The source study handled its data this way. Each sample was normalized by randomly selecting 1 million high-quality reads, each carrying a distinct molecular identifier. Reads with shared molecular identifiers were discarded instead of being binned into consensus sequences. MiTCR, run with a Q25 quality threshold and the strictest error-elimination algorithm, handled CDR3 identification, clonotype clustering and error correction. A nonparametric unseen species model with Euler transformation was used to estimate lower-bound total TCR beta diversity. The public reads were quality trimmed at Q25 with fastp and then assembled into clones with MiXCR by TCRdb, keeping productive beta chains. All rows with the same CDR3 protein become a single entry with the most common DNA and genes. TCRdb, rather than the study authors, made the V and J calls. The sample includes about 800,000 distinct CDR3 sequences, with roughly 64% observed a single time. The ten largest clonotypes hold 20% to 25% of the sample.

The data stem from a study of blood T cells in healthy people across ages (dated by TCRdb to the mid-2010s). About the full investigation: In model experiments, template switching captured roughly one uniquely barcoded TCR beta cDNA molecule for every two T cells. Four age groups were formed from the donors: young (average 16 years), middle-aged (just under 40), aged (roughly 56) and long-lived (more than 75). To track age-related changes in TCR beta repertoire diversity, the study relied on deep sequencing normalized with unique cDNA molecular identifiers. Two additional independent replicas of 1 million unique cDNA reads from the same blood draw were analyzed for two donors (one aged 18 to 29 and one aged 80 or older). To avoid experimental bias, donors of different ages were randomly spread across the sequencing lanes.

Donors were 35 to 40 systemically healthy Caucasian individuals from Russia aged roughly 6 to 90 years. Each donor gave about 9.7 milliliters of peripheral blood, drawn into EDTA-treated Vacutainer tubes. Ficoll-Paque density-gradient centrifugation was used to isolate PBMCs, with at least 6.5 million obtained per sample. Trizol reagent was used to extract total RNA from PBMCs, with at least 5 micrograms per sample. Naive CD45RAhigh/CD27high T cell percentages were measured by flow cytometry on a PBMC aliquot from every donor. Points the paper makes about the study in general: Since profiling was done on bulk unsorted PBMCs, naive and antigen-experienced compartments could not be conclusively compared. Because the CMV infection status of the donors was unknown, age-related changes in expanded clonotypes may potentially have been confounded. Observed TCR beta diversity per million T cells fell roughly linearly with age, and a significant reduction was already apparent by age roughly 41. A strong correlation was found between observed TCR beta diversity and the percentage of naive T cells measured by flow cytometry. Total diversity estimates from one million sequenced T cells were considered lower bounds and underestimates. Compared with the aged group, more naive CD4+ T cells, fewer expanded clones and increased TCR diversity were shown by the long-lived group, suggesting age selection.

The sequence is built from TRBV9 and TRBJ2-5, with the D segment possibly TRBD1 or TRBD2, each aligning over 5 bases. Matching the DNA end better, TRBJ2-7 makes the J call doubtful. Sequencing was done on a sample of blood. The sequence came from a man aged 30 to 39 in good health. The CDR3 sequence is CASSVDYGTNYEQYF. The bases are TGTGCCAGCAGCGTAGATTACGGGACGAACTACGAGCAGTACTTC.